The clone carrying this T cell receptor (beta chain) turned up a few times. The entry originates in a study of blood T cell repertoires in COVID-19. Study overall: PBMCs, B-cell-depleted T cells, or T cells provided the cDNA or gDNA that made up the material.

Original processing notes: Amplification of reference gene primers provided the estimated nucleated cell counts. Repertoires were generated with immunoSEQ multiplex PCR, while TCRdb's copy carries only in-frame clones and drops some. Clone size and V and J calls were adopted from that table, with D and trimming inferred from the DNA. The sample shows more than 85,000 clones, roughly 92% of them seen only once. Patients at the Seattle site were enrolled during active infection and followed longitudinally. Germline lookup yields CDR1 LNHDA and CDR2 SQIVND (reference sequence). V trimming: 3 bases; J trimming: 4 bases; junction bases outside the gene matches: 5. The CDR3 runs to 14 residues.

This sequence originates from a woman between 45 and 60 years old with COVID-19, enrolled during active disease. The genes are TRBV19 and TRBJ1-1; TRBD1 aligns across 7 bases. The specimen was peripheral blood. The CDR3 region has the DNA TGTGCCAGTAGTATCCTCCGACAGGGCACTGAAGCTTTCTTT. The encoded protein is CASSILRQGTEAFF.